This TCR beta chain was sequenced in a study of T cell repertoires in cytomegalovirus infection. Notes on the study in general: There were carriers of CMV plus the relevant HLA, and cumulative public TCR beta family frequency identified them.

TCRdb reprocessed the reads with MiXCR, giving one entry per CDR3 protein. The sample records about 830,000 distinct CDR3 sequences, about 30% being singletons. V was clipped by 5 bases and J by 4 bases; unmatched bases: 6. This CDR3 is 15 amino acids long. This clonotype has just a few counts. What it binds is unknown. This sequence joins TRBV12-3 or TRBV12-4 and TRBJ2-5, with 11 bases aligning to TRBD2. The origin of this receptor is a human donor in good health (CMV status not recorded). Some clones in this sample may be carry-over from other donors' samples. The source material was cultured CD8+ T cells from PBMCs, sampled from culture after CMV antigen stimulation. The CDR3 nucleotides are TGTGCCAGCAGTCCACTTAGCGGGGGGGGAGAGACCCAGTACTTC. Its translation is CASSPLSGGGETQYF.